This T cell receptor (beta chain) was sequenced for a study of cytomegalovirus exposure and HLA in healthy donors. The PCR was carried out with 60 Vbeta primers and 13 Jbeta primers. TCRdb's copy holds only in-frame clones and misses some; the assay was immunoSEQ multiplex PCR. The sample consists of over 200,000 clones, 70% to 90% of them appearing once. Regarding this clone: Its antigen is as yet unknown.

The study's findings and limits: 150 to 200 TCR beta chains were listed as cytomegalovirus-associated.

The specimen sequenced was PBMCs. The clonotype originates from a human donor in good health.

DNA for the CDR3: TGTGCCAGTAGCCGGGCGGGACAGGTTGGGAACATTCAGTACTTC. Protein: CASSRAGQVGNIQYF. The chain joins TRBV19 to TRBJ2-4, with 8 bases lining up with TRBD1. The trim removed 6 bases at V and 7 bases at J, leaving 11 bases unmatched. The CDR3 runs to 15 residues. Germline values: CDR1 LNHDA, CDR2 SQIVND (reference sequence).